This T cell receptor (beta chain) emerged from a study of CD8 T cells in Susac syndrome. Study context: The Susac syndrome patients that were sequenced included roughly six with active disease and roughly 8 in remission. Overall study results and limits: Regarding the TCR sequencing and HLA analysis, the study admitted that a relatively small number of individuals were involved.

This CDR3 region has 15 residues. V shed 7 bases and J shed 2 bases, with 14 bases lying between them. The germline V gene has CDR1 SNHLY and CDR2 FYNNEI. In regard to this clonotype: Its antigen is unidentified.

RNA in amounts of roughly 0.5 to 1 ug was reverse transcribed with random hexamers. Amplification of TCR beta CDR3 spanned 54 Vbeta and 13 Jbeta via immunoSEQ multiplex PCR. TCRdb redid the calling of the immunoSEQ multiplex PCR reads with MiXCR, one entry per CDR3 protein. Here the sample spans 200,000 or so distinct CDR3 sequences, under 97% being singletons. From blood CD8+ and CD4+ T cells, the TCR beta chain was sequenced. Material for sequencing was CD4+ T cells from PBMCs. The sequence was obtained from a human donor with Susac syndrome. The chain links TRBV2 to TRBJ2-2; D might be TRBD1 (6 bases). The CDR3 DNA follows: TGTGCCAGCACCCGGGACATCATTAACACCGGGGAGCTGTTTTTT. It codes for CASTRDIINTGELFF.